One sample yielded the 22 T cell receptor beta chains listed below, sequenced in a study of beta chain features in type 1 diabetes (dated by TCRdb to 2016 to 2019). Overall study outcomes, separate from this receptor: Type 1 diabetes patients showed a moderate but significant shortening of TCRB CDR3 length in all four CD4+ subsets.

The library was made by the immunoSEQ multiplex PCR assay. The entire isolated RNA was reverse transcribed using the High Capacity cDNA Reverse Transcription Kit, and thus expressed TCRB transcripts were sequenced. In its TCRdb copy, this immuneACCESS table keeps in-frame sequences only and misses some clones. Where compared with another copy, unresolved V genes explain less than half of these, and the others have no known cause. The sample contains 250,000 to 350,000 clones, 13% to 15% of them found a single time. About 0.015% of the sample goes to the ten largest clones. Their antigen targets remain unknown. Sample: naive CD4+ T cells from blood. The cell subset or site label, read with the paper, signifies: true naive CD4+ T cells. The origin of the receptors is a young man with type 1 diabetes.

As concerns this clone: Germline is not matched at one junction end, which may reflect a read error. The rearrangement joins TRBV4-3 to TRBJ2-7; 9 positions agree with TRBD2. This CDR3 spans 15 amino acids. The germline gives CDR1 LGHNA, CDR2 YSLEER. The CDR3 here is CASSEERGAGGEQYF. The DNA for the CDR3 is TGCGCCAGCAGCGAAGAGCGGGGGGCAGGGGGAGAGCAGTACTTC.

In its sample, this clone was seen a few times. The chain links TRBV30 to TRBJ1-2; tentatively, D is TRBD1 (6 bases). There are 12 residues in the CDR3. V shed 0 bases and J shed 8 bases, with 10 bases lying between them. Germline V gives CDR1 GTSNPN, CDR2 SVGIG (reference sequence). Here the CDR3 DNA reads TGTGCCTGGAGTGTAGCCCAGGGGGGCTACACCTTC. Its protein is CAWSVAQGGYTF. Based on the CDR3 plus reference TRBV30 and TRBJ1-2, the full variable domain is SQTIHQWPATLVQPVGSPLSLECTVEGTSNPNLYWYRQAAGRGLQLLFYSVGIGQISSEVPQNLSASRPQDRQFILSSKKLLLSDSGFYLCAWSVAQGGYTFGSGTRLTVV.

The chain joins TRBV5-6 to TRBJ1-5; D is ambiguous. The CDR3 loop spans 14 amino acids. CDR1 SGHDT and CDR2 YYEEEE come from the germline V gene. V lost 5 bases and J 2 bases, leaving 11 bases between the germline ends. The CDR3 DNA reads TGTGCCAGCAGTTCCGTGAGAGGCAATCAGCCCCAGCATTTT. This gives the protein CASSSVRGNQPQHF.

This clone occurred a few times. The chain uses TRBV6-6 and TRBJ2-1; weak D call: TRBD2 (6 bases). This CDR3 region has 16 residues. Germline CDR1 and CDR2: MNHNY and SVGAGI (reference sequence). The V end was cut by 2 bases, the J end by 0 bases, with 11 bases between. The CDR3 DNA follows: TGTGCCAGCAGTTACGCTGCGGGGAGCTCCTACAATGAGCAGTTCTTC. Translated, it gives CASSYAAGSSYNEQFF.

This clone appeared once. The V gene is TRBV28, the J gene TRBJ2-3, with 8 bases identical to TRBD1. From germline, CDR1 is MDHEN and CDR2 SYDVKM. The CDR3 has 15 amino acids. Unmatched junction bases numbered 6, after V lost 6 bases and J lost 1 base. The CDR3 DNA reads TGTGCCAGCAGCGAGACAGGGGATGGCACAGATACGCAGTATTTT. Its translation is CASSETGDGTDTQYF.

The rearrangement links TRBV7-8 to TRBJ1-5, with a weak D call TRBD1 (6 bases). V lost 2 bases to trimming and J lost 2 bases, with 13 bases between them. This CDR3 has 16 residues. Germline V CDR1 and CDR2: SGHVS, FQNEAQ. The CDR3 DNA reads as TGTGCCAGCAGCTTACTTAACCCAGGGGGCAATCAGCCCCAGCATTTT. Translated, it gives CASSLLNPGGNQPQHF.

J is TRBJ2-3 and V is TRBV6-5, with D maybe TRBD2 (5 bases). The germline V gene encodes CDR1 MNHEY and CDR2 SVGAGI. CDR3 length: 15 residues. Between the trimmed V and J ends, which lost 0 bases and 3 bases, there was a span of 10 bases. The CDR3 region is CASSYSAPGTDTQYF. CDR3 nucleotides: TGTGCCAGCAGTTACTCGGCCCCGGGGACAGATACGCAGTATTTT.

The V call is TRBV30, the J call TRBJ1-2; D uncertain. Deletions cut 0 bases from V and 4 bases from J, with 9 bases between. This CDR3 contains 13 residues. Per germline, CDR1 GTSNPN and CDR2 SVGIG (reference sequence). The CDR3 DNA is TGTGCCTGGAGTGTACTTCGGGGCTATGGCTACACCTTC. Translation gives CAWSVLRGYGYTF.

The chain is built from TRBV10-2 and TRBJ2-3; D perhaps matches TRBD2 (6 bases). V dropped 8 bases and J dropped 7 bases, with 7 bases sitting between them. Germline CDR1 reads WSHSY; CDR2 reads SAAADI. CDR3 size: 10 residues. CDR3 nucleotide sequence: TGCGCCAGCGGAGGGAATACGCAGTATTTT. Amino acids: CASGGNTQYF.

The CDR3 protein is CSVEVGGGNQPQHF. CDR3 coding DNA: TGCAGCGTTGAGGTCGGGGGGGGCAATCAGCCCCAGCATTTT. The rearrangement uses TRBV29-1 and TRBJ1-5; possibly TRBD1 for D (5 bases). Trimming removed 3 bases at V and 2 bases at J, with 11 bases between. This CDR3 region has 14 residues. From germline, CDR1 is SQVTM and CDR2 ANQGSEA.

CDR3 loop: CASSFVGTSNSDEQYF. The CDR3 DNA is TGTGCCAGCAGCTTCGTCGGGACTAGCAATAGTGACGAGCAGTACTTC. The chain is built from TRBV7-2 and TRBJ2-7; 9 nucleotides agree with TRBD2. This CDR3 comprises 16 residues. V was clipped by 3 bases and J by 5 bases; unmatched bases: 11. Germline CDR1 SGHTA, CDR2 FQGNSA.

The chain couples TRBV9 to TRBJ2-1; the D is unclear. Deletions cut 1 base from V and 0 bases from J, with 11 bases between. CDR3 length: 16 residues. Germline V CDR1 and CDR2: SGDLS, YYNGEE. CDR3 in amino acids: CASSVSLSSSYNEQFF. CDR3 bases: TGTGCCAGCAGCGTATCGCTGTCGAGCTCCTACAATGAGCAGTTCTTC.

J is TRBJ1-2 and V is TRBV28; 8 bases fit TRBD1. The CDR3 spans 13 residues. Germline values: CDR1 MDHEN, CDR2 SYDVKM. The V and J ends lost 5 bases and 8 bases, in that order; junction bases with no gene match: 7. This chain's CDR3 is CASSVDRVGGYTF. CDR3 nucleotides: TGTGCCAGCAGTGTGGACAGGGTGGGCGGCTACACCTTC.

This clone was seen only a few times. This chain joins TRBV7-8 and TRBJ2-3, with D perhaps matching TRBD1 (6 bases). V lost 2 bases and J 4 bases, leaving 7 bases between the germline ends. The CDR3 runs 13 residues. Per the germline V gene, CDR1 is SGHVS and CDR2 is FQNEAQ. This chain's CDR3 is CASSLPGADTQYF. CDR3 DNA sequence: TGTGCCAGCAGCTTACCAGGGGCAGATACGCAGTATTTT.

This clone was seen a few times. The chain uses TRBV28 and TRBJ2-2; 7 bases align to TRBD2. In germline, CDR1 is MDHEN, CDR2 SYDVKM. This CDR3 is 16 amino acids long. V lost 2 bases, J lost 0 bases, and 3 bases stayed unmatched. This CDR3 is CASSLPGRSNTGELFF. In nucleotides, the CDR3 is TGTGCCAGCAGTTTACCCGGGAGGTCGAACACCGGGGAGCTGTTTTTT.

The CDR3 is CASRPERGTDTQYF. The CDR3 bases are TGTGCCAGCAGGCCGGAGAGGGGCACAGATACGCAGTATTTT. V is TRBV7-2 and J is TRBJ2-3; D possibly corresponds to TRBD2 (5 bases). CDR3 length: 14 residues. V lost 6 bases to trimming and J lost 1 base, with 11 bases between them. Germline-derived CDR1 and CDR2 are SGHTA and FQGNSA.

This clone has just a few counts. The gene calls are TRBV6-6 and TRBJ2-7; 11 nucleotides agree with TRBD2. CDR1 is MNHNY, CDR2 SVGAGI, per germline (reference sequence). The length of the CDR3 is 14 residues. Trimming at V came to 6 bases and at J to 4 bases, leaving 5 bases not matched to a gene. For the CDR3, the DNA is TGTGCCAGCAGACCACTAGCGGGAGCGTACGAGCAGTACTTC. This codes for CASRPLAGAYEQYF.

This clone has more than one count but fewer than ten. V gene TRBV5-4 combines with J gene TRBJ2-2; 7 bases are shared with TRBD1. With V trimmed by 3 bases and J by 4 bases, 9 bases remained unmatched. The germline gives CDR1 SGHNT, CDR2 YYREEE (reference sequence). The CDR3 consists of 16 residues. The CDR3 DNA sequence: TGTGCCAGCAGCTCCGCGTCTCGACAGGGCACCGGGGAGCTGTTTTTT. Residues: CASSSASRQGTGELFF.

The chain uses TRBV7-8 and TRBJ2-1; 8 bases are shared with TRBD1. This CDR3 region has 22 residues. Germline V gene data show CDR1 as SGHVS and CDR2 as FQNEAQ. J lost 2 bases, V lost 4 bases, and 25 bases had no gene match. CDR3 protein: CASSSLTNPGQDFLFTYNEQFF. The CDR3 DNA sequence: TGTGCCAGCAGCTCTTTAACTAACCCGGGACAGGATTTTCTTTTCACCTACAATGAGCAGTTCTTC.

This chain links TRBV7-9 with TRBJ1-1; D remains ambiguous. V was clipped by 1 base and J by 7 bases, with 4 bases between them. Germline V gene lookup returns CDR1 SEHNR and CDR2 FQNEAQ (reference sequence). This CDR3 region has 11 residues. CDR3 amino acids: CASSLVVEAFF. The CDR3 region has the DNA TGTGCCAGCAGCTTAGTCGTTGAAGCTTTCTTT.

The gene calls are TRBV7-9 and TRBJ2-7; 10 nucleotides agree with TRBD2. With 5 bases clipped from V and 3 bases from J, the junction kept 10 bases outside the gene matches. This CDR3 contains 16 residues. From germline, CDR1 is SEHNR and CDR2 FQNEAQ (reference sequence). CDR3 nucleotides: TGTGCCAGCAGCGGCAAAAGGTCTAGCGGGAGCTACGAGCAGTACTTC. Its translation is CASSGKRSSGSYEQYF. The full variable domain, completed using reference TRBV7-9 and TRBJ2-7, is DTGVSQNPRHKITKRGQNVTFRCDPISEHNRLYWYRQTLGQGPEFLTYFQNEAQLEKSRLLSDRFSAERPKGSFSTLEIQRTEQGDSAMYLCASSGKRSSGSYEQYFGPGTRLTVT.

The CDR3 DNA sequence: TGTGCCAGCAGTGGCAGGACAGGGCAAAACACTGAAGCTTTCTTT. This codes for CASSGRTGQNTEAFF. The chain joins TRBV2 to TRBJ1-1; TRBD1 matches 8 bases. The trim removed 4 bases at V and 2 bases at J, leaving 6 bases unmatched. There are 15 residues in the CDR3. CDR1 is SNHLY and CDR2 is FYNNEI in the germline V gene.